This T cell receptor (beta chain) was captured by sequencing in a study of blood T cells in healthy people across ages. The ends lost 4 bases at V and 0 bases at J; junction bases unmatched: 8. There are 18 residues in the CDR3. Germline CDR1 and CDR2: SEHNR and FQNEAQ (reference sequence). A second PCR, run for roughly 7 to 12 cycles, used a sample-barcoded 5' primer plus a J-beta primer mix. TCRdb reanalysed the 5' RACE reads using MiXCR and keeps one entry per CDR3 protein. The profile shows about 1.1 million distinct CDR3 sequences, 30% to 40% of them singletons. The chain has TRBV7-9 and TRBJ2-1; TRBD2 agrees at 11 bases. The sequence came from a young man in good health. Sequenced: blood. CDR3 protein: CASSSSGTSGSSYNEQFF. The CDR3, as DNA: TGTGCCAGCAGCTCCTCCGGGACTAGCGGTAGCTCCTACAATGAGCAGTTCTTC.